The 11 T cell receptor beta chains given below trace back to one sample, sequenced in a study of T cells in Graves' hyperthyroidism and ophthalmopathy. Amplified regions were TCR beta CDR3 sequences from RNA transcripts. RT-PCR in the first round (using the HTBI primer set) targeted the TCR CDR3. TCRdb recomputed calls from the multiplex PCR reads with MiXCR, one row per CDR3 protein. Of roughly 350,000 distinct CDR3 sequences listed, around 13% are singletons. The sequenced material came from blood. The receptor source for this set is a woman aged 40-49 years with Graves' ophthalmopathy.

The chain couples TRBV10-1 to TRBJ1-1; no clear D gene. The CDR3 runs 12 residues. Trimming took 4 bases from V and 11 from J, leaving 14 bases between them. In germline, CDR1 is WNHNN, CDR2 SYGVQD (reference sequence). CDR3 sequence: CASSAQETGAFF. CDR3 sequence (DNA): TGCGCCAGCAGTGCCCAGGAGACGGGGGCTTTCTTT.

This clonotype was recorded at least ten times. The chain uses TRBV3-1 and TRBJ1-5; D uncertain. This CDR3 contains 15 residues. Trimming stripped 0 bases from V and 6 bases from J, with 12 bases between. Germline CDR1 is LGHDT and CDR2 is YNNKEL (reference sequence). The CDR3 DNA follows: TGTGCCAGCAGCCAAGATTTGGCAGAGCCTCAGCCCCAGCATTTT. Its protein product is CASSQDLAEPQPQHF.

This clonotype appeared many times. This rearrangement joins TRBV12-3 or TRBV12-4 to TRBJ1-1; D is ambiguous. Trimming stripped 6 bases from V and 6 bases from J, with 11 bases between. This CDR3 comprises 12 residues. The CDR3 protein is CASSLNTPEAFF. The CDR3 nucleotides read TGTGCCAGCAGCCTCAATACCCCTGAAGCTTTCTTT.

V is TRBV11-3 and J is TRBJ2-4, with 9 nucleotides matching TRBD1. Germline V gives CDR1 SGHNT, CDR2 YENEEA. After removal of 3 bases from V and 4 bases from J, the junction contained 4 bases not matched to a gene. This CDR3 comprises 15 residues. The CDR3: CASSFGTGTKNIQYF. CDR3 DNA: TGTGCCAGCAGCTTTGGGACAGGGACAAAAAACATTCAGTACTTC.

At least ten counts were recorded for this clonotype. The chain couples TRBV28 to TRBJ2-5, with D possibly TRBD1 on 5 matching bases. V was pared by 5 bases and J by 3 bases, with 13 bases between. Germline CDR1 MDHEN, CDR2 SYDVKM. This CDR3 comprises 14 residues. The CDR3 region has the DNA TGTGCCAGCAGTGAAACAGGCAGTAAAGAGACCCAGTACTTC. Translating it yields CASSETGSKETQYF.

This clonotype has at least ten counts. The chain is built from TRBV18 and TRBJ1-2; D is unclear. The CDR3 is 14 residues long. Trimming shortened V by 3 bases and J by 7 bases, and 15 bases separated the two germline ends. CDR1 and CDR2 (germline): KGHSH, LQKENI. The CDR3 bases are TGTGCCAGCTCACCCCAGGCAGTCTGGCGTGGCTACACCTTC. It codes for CASSPQAVWRGYTF. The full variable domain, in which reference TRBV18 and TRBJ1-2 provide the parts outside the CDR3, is NAGVMQNPRHLVRRRGQEARLRCSPMKGHSHVYWYRQLPEEGLKFMVYLQKENIIDESGMPKERFSAEFPKEGPSILRIQQVVRGDSAAYFCASSPQAVWRGYTFGSGTRLTVV.

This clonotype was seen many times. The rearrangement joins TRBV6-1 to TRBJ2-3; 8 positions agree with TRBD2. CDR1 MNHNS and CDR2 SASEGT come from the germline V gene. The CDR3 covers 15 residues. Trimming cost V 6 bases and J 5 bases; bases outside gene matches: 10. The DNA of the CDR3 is TGTGCCAGCAGCCGTAGCGGGGCGGTGGGAGATACGCAGTATTTT. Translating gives CASSRSGAVGDTQYF.

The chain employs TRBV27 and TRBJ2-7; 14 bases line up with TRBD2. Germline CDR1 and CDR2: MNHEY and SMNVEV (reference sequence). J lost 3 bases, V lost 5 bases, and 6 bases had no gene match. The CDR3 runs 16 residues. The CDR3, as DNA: TGTGCCAGCAGTCCCGGGACTAGCGGGAGTCGCTACGAGCAGTACTTC. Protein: CASSPGTSGSRYEQYF.

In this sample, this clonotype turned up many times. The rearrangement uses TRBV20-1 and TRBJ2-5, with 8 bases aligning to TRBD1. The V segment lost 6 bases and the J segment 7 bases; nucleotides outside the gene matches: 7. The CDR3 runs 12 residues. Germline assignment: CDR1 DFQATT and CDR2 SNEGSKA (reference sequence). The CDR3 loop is CSAKDRARTQYF. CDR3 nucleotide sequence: TGCAGTGCAAAGGACAGGGCGAGGACCCAGTACTTC.

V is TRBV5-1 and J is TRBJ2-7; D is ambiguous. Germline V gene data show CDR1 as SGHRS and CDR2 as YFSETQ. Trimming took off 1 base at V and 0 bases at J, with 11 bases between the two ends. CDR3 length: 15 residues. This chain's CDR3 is CASSLSIGISYEQYF. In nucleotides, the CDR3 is TGCGCCAGCAGCTTGAGTATAGGGATCTCCTACGAGCAGTACTTC.

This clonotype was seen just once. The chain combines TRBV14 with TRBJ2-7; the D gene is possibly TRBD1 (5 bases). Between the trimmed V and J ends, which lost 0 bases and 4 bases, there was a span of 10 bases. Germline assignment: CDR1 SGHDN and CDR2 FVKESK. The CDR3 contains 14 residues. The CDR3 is CASSQDAGKYEQYF. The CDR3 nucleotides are TGTGCCAGCAGCCAAGATGCAGGGAAATACGAGCAGTACTTC. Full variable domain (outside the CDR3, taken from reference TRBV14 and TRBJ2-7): EAGVTQFPSHSVIEKGQTVTLRCDPISGHDNLYWYRRVMGKEIKFLLHFVKESKQDESGMPNNRFLAERTGGTYSTLKVQPAELEDSGVYFCASSQDAGKYEQYFGPGTRLTVT.